Included here is one TCR beta chain sequence, with context. Data came from immunoSEQ multiplex PCR; TCRdb stores just in-frame clones and leaves some out. The repertoire consists of about 49,000 clones, with 94% occurring once and the leading ten covering approximately 8.1%. These data come from a study of cytomegalovirus exposure and HLA in healthy donors. Material: PBMCs. This clonotype was sampled from a woman between 18 and 29 years old in good health and CMV-seropositive.

CDR3 DNA sequence: TGTGCCAGCAGGCGACTAGCGGGAGGGAATTCAGCCGGTGAGCAGTTCTTC. This gives the protein CASRRLAGGNSAGEQFF. The chain joins TRBV2 to TRBJ2-1; 14 bases are shared with TRBD2. This CDR3 is 17 amino acids long. The germline gives CDR1 SNHLY, CDR2 FYNNEI. The ends lost 6 bases at V and 9 bases at J; junction bases unmatched: 13.